One sample yielded the 28 T cell receptor beta chains listed below, sequenced in a study of T cells after yellow fever vaccination. Each CDR3 protein is one row after TCRdb ran MiXCR on the 5' RACE reads. Here the sample spans around 340,000 distinct CDR3 sequences, around 12% being singletons. The sample consisted of CD4+ T cells sorted from PBMCs, taken 15 days after the yellow fever booster vaccination. The origin of the receptors is a man aged 18-30 years who received the YFV17D yellow fever vaccine.

V is TRBV4-1 and J is TRBJ1-6; perhaps TRBD1 as D (5 bases). Trimming took off 1 base at V and 3 bases at J, with 10 bases between the two ends. Germline-derived CDR1 and CDR2 are MGHRA and YSYEKL. This CDR3 is 16 amino acids long. CDR3 sequence: CASSQGGSSYNSPLHF. The CDR3 bases are TGCGCCAGCAGCCAAGGGGGGTCCAGCTATAATTCACCCCTCCACTTT.

This chain links TRBV5-1 with TRBJ2-1, with D perhaps matching TRBD1 (6 bases). Deletions cut 4 bases from V and 4 bases from J, with 15 bases between. The CDR3 has 15 residues. Germline assignment: CDR1 SGHRS and CDR2 YFSETQ. For the CDR3, the DNA is TGCGCCAGCAGCCGAACAGGGAATGGTTACAATGAGCAGTTCTTC. It encodes CASSRTGNGYNEQFF.

The V gene is TRBV21-1, the J gene TRBJ2-7; the D call TRBD1 from the table was never checked on the DNA. TRBV21-1 is noted as a pseudogene. The CDR3 covers 15 residues. The CDR3 bases are TGTGCCAGCAGCAACTCCGACAGCGTATTCTACGAGCAGTACTTC. Its translation: CASSNSDSVFYEQYF.

This chain joins TRBV7-9 and TRBJ2-5; the D is unclear. Germline lookup yields CDR1 SEHNR and CDR2 FQNEAQ (reference sequence). Trimming stripped 5 bases from V and 0 bases from J, with 10 bases between. CDR3 size: 14 residues. The CDR3, as DNA: TGTGCCAGCAGCCCCCGGGCGAACCAAGAGACCCAGTACTTC. Translated: CASSPRANQETQYF.

This chain links TRBV20-1 with TRBJ1-2; D gene uncertain. Per the germline V gene, CDR1 is DFQATT and CDR2 is SNEGSKA (reference sequence). Trimming took 1 base from V and 2 from J, leaving 8 bases between them. The CDR3 has 13 residues. Written as DNA, the CDR3 is TGCAGTGCTAGAGCGGAAGACAACTATGGCTACACCTTC. This encodes CSARAEDNYGYTF.

The chain carries TRBV14 and TRBJ1-4; no clear D. Looked up from germline, CDR1 is SGHDN and CDR2 is FVKESK. This CDR3 is built from 19 residues. V lost 0 bases, J lost 8 bases, and 25 bases lay in between. CDR3 protein: CASSQDLGQVEGLREKLFF. In DNA form, the CDR3 reads TGTGCCAGCAGCCAAGATCTAGGGCAAGTGGAGGGTCTAAGGGAAAAACTGTTTTTT.

This clonotype was seen at least ten times. V and J are TRBV12-3 or TRBV12-4 and TRBJ2-4, with 8 bases identical to TRBD2. The CDR3 is 17 residues long. The trim removed 3 bases at V and 0 bases at J, leaving 7 bases unmatched. The DNA for the CDR3 is TGTGCCAGCAGTTTCTCGCGGGGGGACCTAGCCAAAAACATTCAGTACTTC. Amino acid sequence: CASSFSRGDLAKNIQYF.

The table lists this clonotype with a few counts. The chain links TRBV27 to TRBJ2-6, with TRBD1 matching 7 bases. From germline, CDR1 is MNHEY and CDR2 SMNVEV (reference sequence). Trimming took 5 bases from V and 2 from J; bases not matched to a gene: 0. The CDR3 totals 14 residues. The CDR3 reads CASSTGAGANVLTF. For the CDR3, the DNA is TGTGCCAGCAGTACAGGGGCTGGGGCCAACGTCCTGACTTTC.

The chain carries TRBV7-2 and TRBJ2-7, with 7 bases lining up with TRBD1. The germline V gene encodes CDR1 SGHTA and CDR2 FQGNSA. This CDR3 is built from 15 residues. J was trimmed by 3 bases and V by 6 bases; bases with no gene match: 11. CDR3 residues: CASSTSRTGRYEQYF. In nucleotides, the CDR3 is TGTGCCAGCAGTACTTCCCGGACAGGACGCTACGAGCAGTACTTC.

This clonotype was recorded a few times. The chain has TRBV18 and TRBJ1-2; 9 bases fit TRBD1. The CDR3 covers 17 residues. The germline gives CDR1 KGHSH, CDR2 LQKENI. V was clipped by 3 bases and J by 3 bases; unmatched bases: 11. CDR3 nucleotides: TGTGCCAGCTCACCCTCACTACCGGGACAGGGAGACTATGGCTACACCTTC. This codes for CASSPSLPGQGDYGYTF.

This clonotype was seen more than once but under ten times. The chain recombines TRBV4-1 with TRBJ2-7; D may correspond to TRBD1 or TRBD2 (6 bases each). This CDR3 comprises 14 residues. V lost 5 bases and J 4 bases, leaving 15 bases between the germline ends. CDR1 MGHRA and CDR2 YSYEKL come from the germline V gene. The CDR3 coding sequence is TGCGCCAGCAGCGTAAGGAGGGGGGTTTACGAGCAGTACTTC. Amino acids: CASSVRRGVYEQYF.

In this sample, this clonotype turned up a few times. The CDR3 DNA reads TGTGCCAGCAGCTTGGCTACCAGGAACACCATATATTTT. Protein sequence: CASSLATRNTIYF. The chain recombines TRBV5-6 with TRBJ1-3; D remains unclear. Germline CDR1 reads SGHDT; CDR2 reads YYEEEE. The CDR3 consists of 13 residues. V gave up 0 bases and J gave up 7 bases, with 8 bases separating them.

The sample holds many counts of this clonotype. The rearrangement joins TRBV5-1 to TRBJ2-3, with D possibly matching TRBD1 (6 bases). Germline V lookup: CDR1 SGHRS, CDR2 YFSETQ. The length of the CDR3 is 15 residues. Trimming left V 3 bases short and J 0 bases short, with 11 bases between. The CDR3 is CASSYRTDSTDTQYF. CDR3 coding DNA: TGCGCCAGCAGCTATCGGACAGATAGCACAGATACGCAGTATTTT.

This clonotype came up a few times. The gene calls are TRBV5-6 and TRBJ2-5; D perhaps matches TRBD2 (6 bases). The CDR3 totals 14 residues. The V gene's germline CDR1 is SGHDT and CDR2 YYEEEE. With 4 bases removed from V and 3 bases from J, the gap between germline ends came to 13 bases. In DNA, the CDR3 is TGTGCCAGCAGCCCCGGAGGGGCCGAAGAGACCCAGTACTTC. Encoded protein: CASSPGGAEETQYF.

This chain connects TRBV7-2 to TRBJ2-7; 8 bases are a match to TRBD2. The CDR3 runs 17 residues. The germline V gene has CDR1 SGHTA and CDR2 FQGNSA. The V and J ends lost 1 base and 0 bases, in that order; junction bases with no gene match: 8. The CDR3 nucleotides read TGTGCCAGCAGCTTAGTCGCGGGGGGCTTGGGCTCCTACGAGCAGTACTTC. Translated: CASSLVAGGLGSYEQYF.

The chain recombines TRBV4-3 with TRBJ1-4; D gene ambiguous. CDR1 LGHNA and CDR2 YSLEER come from the germline V gene. The CDR3 sequence is 13 residues long. The V end lost 4 bases, the J end lost 8 bases, and 11 bases lay between the germline ends. The DNA for the CDR3 is TGCGCCAGCAGCCTCTTACTCGAGGAAAAACTGTTTTTT. It codes for CASSLLLEEKLFF.

This clonotype was counted a few times. V is TRBV4-2 and J is TRBJ2-7; 11 bases agree with TRBD2. Losses at the gene ends were 4 bases for V and 4 bases for J; bases not matched to a gene: 3. The CDR3 loop spans 14 amino acids. Germline V gene sequence: CDR1 LGHNA, CDR2 YNFKEQ. In nucleotides, the CDR3 is TGTGCCAGCAGCCTCACTAGCGGGGGTTACGAGCAGTACGTC. Translation gives CASSLTSGGYEQYV.

This chain's CDR3 is CASSLLRGGTDTQYF. The DNA of the CDR3 is TGTGCCAGCAGCTTACTCCGGGGTGGGACAGATACGCAGTATTTT. The chain uses TRBV7-9 and TRBJ2-3, with a tentative D call TRBD2 (5 bases). V was trimmed by 2 bases and J by 3 bases, leaving 12 bases between them. Germline values: CDR1 SEHNR, CDR2 FQNEAQ (reference sequence). The CDR3 has 15 amino acids.

This clonotype was detected only a few times. This chain joins TRBV10-3 and TRBJ2-1; TRBD2 might be the D (6 bases). V lost 3 bases and J lost 6, with 12 bases in between. CDR3 length: 14 amino acids. Germline CDR1 reads ENHRY; CDR2 reads SYGVKD. The CDR3 DNA reads as TGTGCCATCAGTGAACGGGGGAATTTCAATGAGCAGTTCTTC. The encoded protein is CAISERGNFNEQFF.

The rearrangement joins TRBV6-2 or TRBV6-3 to TRBJ2-1; D remains ambiguous. Trimming took 2 bases from V and 8 from J, leaving 10 bases between them. The CDR3 consists of 13 residues. CDR1 and CDR2 from the germline V gene are MNHEY and SVGEGT. CDR3 nucleotide sequence: TGTGCCAGCAGTTACGTCCCGGTAGATGAGCAGTTCTTC. Translated: CASSYVPVDEQFF.

This clonotype has a handful of counts. V is TRBV12-3 or TRBV12-4 and J is TRBJ1-1, with 8 positions matching TRBD1. CDR3 size: 11 residues. The trim removed 6 bases at V and 10 bases at J, leaving 4 bases unmatched. CDR3 sequence (DNA): TGTGCCAGCAGCCTACAGGGGGTAGCTTTCTTT. Its translation: CASSLQGVAFF.

The V and J genes are TRBV20-1 and TRBJ1-1; 7 nucleotides line up with TRBD1. The CDR3 is 13 amino acids. The V and J ends lost 8 bases and 5 bases, in that order; junction bases with no gene match: 11. CDR1 is DFQATT, CDR2 SNEGSKA, per germline (reference sequence). The CDR3 protein is CSLSTGTGTEAFF. CDR3 in DNA: TGCAGTCTTTCGACAGGGACGGGGACTGAAGCTTTCTTT.

This clonotype has more than one count but fewer than ten. The chain joins TRBV6-2 or TRBV6-3 to TRBJ1-5; 9 bases are a match to TRBD1. V shed 6 bases and J 2 bases; nucleotides not matched to a gene: 2. This CDR3 region has 14 residues. Per germline, CDR1 MNHEY and CDR2 SVGEGT. CDR3 protein: CASSWTGGNQPQHF. Written as DNA, the CDR3 is TGTGCCAGCAGCTGGACAGGGGGCAATCAGCCCCAGCATTTT.

This clonotype was seen more than once but under ten times. The genes are TRBV18 and TRBJ1-2, with 9 bases that match TRBD1. The CDR3 covers 13 residues. Unmatched junction bases numbered 5, after V lost 4 bases and J lost 8 bases. Germline V gene sequence: CDR1 KGHSH, CDR2 LQKENI. CDR3 residues: CASSQGQGGGYTF. Here the CDR3 DNA reads TGTGCCAGCTCACAGGGACAGGGAGGCGGCTACACCTTC.

This clonotype occurred a few times. The chain has TRBV4-3 and TRBJ1-1; no definite D call. V gave up 4 bases and J gave up 2 bases, with 17 bases separating them. CDR1 and CDR2 (germline): LGHNA, YSLEER. The CDR3 is 16 residues long. The CDR3 is CASSRQWGRTNTEAFF. The CDR3 DNA reads as TGCGCCAGCAGCCGACAATGGGGAAGAACAAACACTGAAGCTTTCTTT.

The chain has TRBV3-1 and TRBJ2-1; D could derive from TRBD1 or TRBD2 (5 bases each). In germline, CDR1 is LGHDT, CDR2 YNNKEL (reference sequence). The V and J ends lost 1 base and 9 bases respectively, with 10 bases between them. The CDR3 has 13 amino acids. CDR3 region: CASSQGFGGEQFF. The DNA of the CDR3 is TGTGCCAGCAGCCAAGGGTTTGGGGGTGAGCAGTTCTTC.

V gene TRBV28 combines with J gene TRBJ2-3; no clear D gene. V lost 5 bases to trimming and J lost 4 bases, with 10 bases between them. CDR1 MDHEN and CDR2 SYDVKM come from the germline V gene. This CDR3 has 13 residues. Here the CDR3 reads CASSPRWADTQYF. In DNA form, the CDR3 reads TGTGCCAGCAGTCCACGATGGGCAGATACGCAGTATTTT.

This clonotype occurred a few times. The chain employs TRBV20-1 and TRBJ2-7; 7 bases map to TRBD1. The V gene's germline CDR1 is DFQATT and CDR2 SNEGSKA (reference sequence). CDR3 size: 12 residues. V lost 6 bases and J lost 2; bases outside the gene matches: 4. In nucleotides, the CDR3 is TGCAGTGCACACGGACAGGCCTACGAGCAGTACTTC. Translation: CSAHGQAYEQYF.